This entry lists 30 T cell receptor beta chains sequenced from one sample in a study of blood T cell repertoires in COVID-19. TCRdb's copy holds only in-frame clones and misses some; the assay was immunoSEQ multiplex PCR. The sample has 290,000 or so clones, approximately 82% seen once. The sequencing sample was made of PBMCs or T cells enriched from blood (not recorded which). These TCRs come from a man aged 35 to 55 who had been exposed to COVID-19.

CDR3 DNA: TGTGCCAGCAGCGAGGGACAGTATGTGGGGGAGCTGTTTTTT. Translation gives CASSEGQYVGELFF. The chain is built from TRBV7-9 and TRBJ2-2, with 7 bases matching TRBD1. The V segment lost 5 bases and the J segment 8 bases; nucleotides outside the gene matches: 8. Germline CDR1 SEHNR, CDR2 FQNEAQ (reference sequence). CDR3 size: 14 residues.

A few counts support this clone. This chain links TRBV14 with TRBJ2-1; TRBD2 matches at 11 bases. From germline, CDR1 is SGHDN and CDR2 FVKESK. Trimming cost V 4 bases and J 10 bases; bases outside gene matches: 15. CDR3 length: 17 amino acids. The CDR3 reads CASSPLAGGVRSGEQFF. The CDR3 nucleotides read TGTGCCAGCAGCCCTTTAGCGGGAGGGGTCCGGTCTGGGGAGCAGTTCTTC.

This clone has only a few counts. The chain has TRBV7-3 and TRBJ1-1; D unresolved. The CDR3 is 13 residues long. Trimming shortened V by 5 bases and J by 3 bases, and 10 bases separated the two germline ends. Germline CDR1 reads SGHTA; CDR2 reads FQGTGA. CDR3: CASSHARDTEAFF. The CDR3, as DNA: TGTGCCAGCAGCCATGCACGGGACACTGAAGCTTTCTTT.

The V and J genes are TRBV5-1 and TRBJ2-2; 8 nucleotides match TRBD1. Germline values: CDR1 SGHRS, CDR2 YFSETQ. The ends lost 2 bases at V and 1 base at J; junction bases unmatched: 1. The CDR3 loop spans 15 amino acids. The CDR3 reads CASSLGQGNTGELFF. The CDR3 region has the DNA TGCGCCAGCAGCTTAGGACAGGGGAACACCGGGGAGCTGTTTTTT.

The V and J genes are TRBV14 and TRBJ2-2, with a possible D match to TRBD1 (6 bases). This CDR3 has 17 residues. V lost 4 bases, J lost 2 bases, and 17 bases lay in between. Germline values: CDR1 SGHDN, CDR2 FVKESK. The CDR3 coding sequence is TGTGCCAGCAGCCGAGACACCGGGACACTTAACACCGGGGAGCTGTTTTTT. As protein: CASSRDTGTLNTGELFF.

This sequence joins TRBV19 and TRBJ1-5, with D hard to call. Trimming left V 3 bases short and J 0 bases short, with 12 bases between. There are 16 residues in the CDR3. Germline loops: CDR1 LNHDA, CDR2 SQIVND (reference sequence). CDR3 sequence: CASSISGFNSNQPQHF. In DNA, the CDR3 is TGTGCCAGTAGTATCTCAGGATTCAATAGCAATCAGCCCCAGCATTTT. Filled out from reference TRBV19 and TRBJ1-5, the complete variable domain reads DGGITQSPKYLFRKEGQNVTLSCEQNLNHDAMYWYRQDPGQGLRLIYYSQIVNDFQKGDIAEGYSVSREKKESFPLTVTSAQKNPTAFYLCASSISGFNSNQPQHFGDGTRLSIL.

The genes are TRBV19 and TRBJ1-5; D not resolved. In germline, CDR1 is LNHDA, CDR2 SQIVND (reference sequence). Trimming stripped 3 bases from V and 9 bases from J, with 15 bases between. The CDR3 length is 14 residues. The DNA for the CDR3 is TGTGCCAGTAGTATCACGGCTTCAGGTCCGCCCCAGCATTTT. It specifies CASSITASGPPQHF.

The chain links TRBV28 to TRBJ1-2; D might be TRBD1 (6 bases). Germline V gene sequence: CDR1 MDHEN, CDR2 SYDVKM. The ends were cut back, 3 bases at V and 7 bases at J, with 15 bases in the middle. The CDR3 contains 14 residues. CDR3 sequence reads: CASSFTGWVGGYTF. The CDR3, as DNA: TGTGCCAGCAGTTTCACAGGGTGGGTCGGTGGCTACACCTTC.

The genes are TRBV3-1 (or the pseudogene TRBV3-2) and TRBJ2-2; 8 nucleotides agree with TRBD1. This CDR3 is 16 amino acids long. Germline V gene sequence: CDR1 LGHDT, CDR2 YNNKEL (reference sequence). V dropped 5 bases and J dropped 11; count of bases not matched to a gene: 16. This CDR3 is CASSNNRDRSFRELFF. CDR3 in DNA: TGTGCCAGCAGCAACAACCGGGACAGGTCCTTTCGAGAGCTGTTTTTT.

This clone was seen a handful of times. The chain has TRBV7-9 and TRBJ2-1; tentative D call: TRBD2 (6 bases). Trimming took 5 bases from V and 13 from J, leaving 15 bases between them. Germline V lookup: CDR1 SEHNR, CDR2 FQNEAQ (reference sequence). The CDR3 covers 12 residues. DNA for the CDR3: TGTGCCAGCAGCCCTATGGGAGGAGAACAGTTCTTC. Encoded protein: CASSPMGGEQFF. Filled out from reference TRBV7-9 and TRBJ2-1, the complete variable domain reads DTGVSQNPRHKITKRGQNVTFRCDPISEHNRLYWYRQTLGQGPEFLTYFQNEAQLEKSRLLSDRFSAERPKGSFSTLEIQRTEQGDSAMYLCASSPMGGEQFFGPGTRLTVL.

CDR3 residues: CASSVWGQGNSPLHF. The CDR3 nucleotides are TGCGCCAGCAGCGTCTGGGGACAGGGTAATTCACCCCTCCACTTT. The chain is built from TRBV5-1 and TRBJ1-6; 9 bases are a match to TRBD1. The CDR3 covers 15 residues. Germline trimming cut 4 bases from V and 6 bases from J; bases unmatched to any gene: 5. CDR1 and CDR2 from the germline V gene are SGHRS and YFSETQ.

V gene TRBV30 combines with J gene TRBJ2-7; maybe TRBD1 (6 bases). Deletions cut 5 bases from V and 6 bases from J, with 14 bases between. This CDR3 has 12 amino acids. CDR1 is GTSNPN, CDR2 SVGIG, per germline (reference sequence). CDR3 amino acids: CAWEQGKGEQYF. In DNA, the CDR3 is TGTGCCTGGGAACAGGGTAAGGGCGAGCAGTACTTC.

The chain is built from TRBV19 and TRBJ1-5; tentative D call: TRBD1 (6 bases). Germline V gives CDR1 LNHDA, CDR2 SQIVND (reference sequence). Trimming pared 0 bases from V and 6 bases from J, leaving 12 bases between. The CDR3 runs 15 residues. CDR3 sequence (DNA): TGTGCCAGTAGTATAGATACGGCAGGGGTTCAGCCCCAGCATTTT. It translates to CASSIDTAGVQPQHF.

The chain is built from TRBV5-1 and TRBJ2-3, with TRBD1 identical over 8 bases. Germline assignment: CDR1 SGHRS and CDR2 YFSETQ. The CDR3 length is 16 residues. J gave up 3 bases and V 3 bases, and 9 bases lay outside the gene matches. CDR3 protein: CASSSQSRTGTDTQYF. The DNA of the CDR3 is TGCGCCAGCAGCTCACAAAGCCGGACAGGGACAGATACGCAGTATTTT.

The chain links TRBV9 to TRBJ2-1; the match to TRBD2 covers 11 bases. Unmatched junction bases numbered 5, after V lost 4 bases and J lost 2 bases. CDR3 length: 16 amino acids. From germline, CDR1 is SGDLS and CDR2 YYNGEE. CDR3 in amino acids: CASSPLAGGTYNEQFF. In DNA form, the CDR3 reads TGTGCCAGCAGCCCCTTAGCGGGAGGGACCTACAATGAGCAGTTCTTC. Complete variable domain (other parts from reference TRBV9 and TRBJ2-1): DSGVTQTPKHLITATGQRVTLRCSPRSGDLSVYWYQQSLDQGLQFLIQYYNGEERAKGNILERFSAQQFPDLHSELNLSSLELGDSALYFCASSPLAGGTYNEQFFGPGTRLTVL.

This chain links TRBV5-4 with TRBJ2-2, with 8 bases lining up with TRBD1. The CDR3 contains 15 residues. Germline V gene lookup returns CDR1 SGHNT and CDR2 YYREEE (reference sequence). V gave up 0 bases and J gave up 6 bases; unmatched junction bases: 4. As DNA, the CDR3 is TGTGCCAGCAGCTTGGGGACAGGGTTGGCCGGGGAGCTGTTTTTT. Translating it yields CASSLGTGLAGELFF.

CDR3 nucleotides: TGTGCCAGCAGCTTGGCCGAACGGAACTATGGCTACACCTTC. It encodes CASSLAERNYGYTF. The J gene is TRBJ1-2, the V gene TRBV5-6; the D is unclear. The V and J ends lost 0 bases and 2 bases respectively, with 8 bases between them. The CDR3 extends over 14 amino acids. CDR1 is SGHDT, CDR2 YYEEEE, per germline.

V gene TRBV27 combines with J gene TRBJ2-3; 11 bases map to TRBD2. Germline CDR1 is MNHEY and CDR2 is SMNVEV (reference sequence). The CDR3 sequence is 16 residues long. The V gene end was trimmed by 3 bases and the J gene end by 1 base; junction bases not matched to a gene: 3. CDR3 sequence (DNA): TGTGCCAGCAGTTTTCTGGGACTAGCGGGCACAGATACGCAGTATTTT. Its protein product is CASSFLGLAGTDTQYF.

DNA for the CDR3: TGTGCCAGCAGCTTAATGTCTAGCGGGAGGACGGGCAATGAGCAGTTCTTC. Amino acids: CASSLMSSGRTGNEQFF. The chain has TRBV7-2 and TRBJ2-1; TRBD2 agrees at 11 bases. The junction had 9 bases not matched to a gene; V was cut back by 2 bases and J by 6 bases. CDR1 is SGHTA and CDR2 is FQGNSA in the germline V gene. The CDR3 totals 17 residues.

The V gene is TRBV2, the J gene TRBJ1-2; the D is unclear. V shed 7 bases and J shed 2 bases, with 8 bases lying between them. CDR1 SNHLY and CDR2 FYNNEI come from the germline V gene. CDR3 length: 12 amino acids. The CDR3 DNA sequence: TGTGCCAGCACAGACACGAACTATGGCTACACCTTC. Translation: CASTDTNYGYTF.

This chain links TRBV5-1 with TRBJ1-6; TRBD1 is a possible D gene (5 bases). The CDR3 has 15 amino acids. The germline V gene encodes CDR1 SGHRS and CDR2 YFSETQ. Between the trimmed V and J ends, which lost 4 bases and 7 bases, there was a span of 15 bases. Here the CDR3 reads CASSTQAFQNSPLHF. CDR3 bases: TGCGCCAGCAGCACACAGGCCTTCCAAAATTCACCCCTCCACTTT. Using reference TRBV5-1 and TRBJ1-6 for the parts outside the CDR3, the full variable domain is KAGVTQTPRYLIKTRGQQVTLSCSPISGHRSVSWYQQTPGQGLQFLFEYFSETQRNKGNFPGRFSGRQFSNSRSEMNVSTLELGDSALYLCASSTQAFQNSPLHFGNGTRLTVT.

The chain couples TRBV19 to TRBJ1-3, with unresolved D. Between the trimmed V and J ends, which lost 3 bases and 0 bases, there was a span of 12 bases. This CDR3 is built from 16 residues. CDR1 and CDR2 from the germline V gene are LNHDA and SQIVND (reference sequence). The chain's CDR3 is CASSIKAVSSGNTIYF. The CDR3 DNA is TGTGCCAGTAGTATCAAAGCGGTCTCCTCTGGAAACACCATATATTTT.

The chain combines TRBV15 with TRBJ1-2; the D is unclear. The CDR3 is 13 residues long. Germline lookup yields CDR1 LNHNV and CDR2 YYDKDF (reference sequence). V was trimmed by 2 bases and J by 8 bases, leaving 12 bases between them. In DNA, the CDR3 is TGTGCCACCAGCAGACCCCTCCGGTACGGCTACACCTTC. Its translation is CATSRPLRYGYTF.

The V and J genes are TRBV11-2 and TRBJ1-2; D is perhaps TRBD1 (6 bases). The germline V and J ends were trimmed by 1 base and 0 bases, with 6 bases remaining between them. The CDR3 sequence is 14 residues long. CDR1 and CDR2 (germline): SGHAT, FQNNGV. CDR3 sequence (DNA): TGTGCCAGCAGCTTAGGGACAGCTAACTATGGCTACACCTTC. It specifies CASSLGTANYGYTF.

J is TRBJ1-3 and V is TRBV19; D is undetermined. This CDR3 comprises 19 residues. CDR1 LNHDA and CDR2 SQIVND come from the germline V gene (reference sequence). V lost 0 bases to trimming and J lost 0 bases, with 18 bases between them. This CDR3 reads CASSIDGVSGFFSGNTIYF. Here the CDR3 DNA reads TGTGCCAGTAGTATAGATGGGGTATCGGGGTTCTTCTCTGGAAACACCATATATTTT.

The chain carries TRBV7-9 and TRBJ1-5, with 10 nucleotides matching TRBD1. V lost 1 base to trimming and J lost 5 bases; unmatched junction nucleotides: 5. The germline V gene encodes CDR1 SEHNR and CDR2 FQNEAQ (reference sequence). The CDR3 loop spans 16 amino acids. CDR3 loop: CASSLGRGQGDQPQHF. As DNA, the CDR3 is TGTGCCAGCAGCTTAGGTCGCGGACAGGGGGATCAGCCCCAGCATTTT.

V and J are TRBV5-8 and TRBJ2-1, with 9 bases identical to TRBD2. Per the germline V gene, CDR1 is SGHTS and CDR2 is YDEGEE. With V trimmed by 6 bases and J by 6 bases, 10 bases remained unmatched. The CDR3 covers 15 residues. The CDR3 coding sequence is TGTGCCAGCAAGGGTCGACTAGCGGCCCTCAATGAGCAGTTCTTC. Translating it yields CASKGRLAALNEQFF.

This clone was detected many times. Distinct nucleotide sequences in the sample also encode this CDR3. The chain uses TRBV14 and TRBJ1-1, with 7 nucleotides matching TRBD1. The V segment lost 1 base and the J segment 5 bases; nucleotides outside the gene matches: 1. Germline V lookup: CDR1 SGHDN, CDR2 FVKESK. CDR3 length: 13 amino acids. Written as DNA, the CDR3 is TGTGCCAGCAGCCAAGGCAGGGGGACTGAAGCTTTCTTT. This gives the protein CASSQGRGTEAFF.

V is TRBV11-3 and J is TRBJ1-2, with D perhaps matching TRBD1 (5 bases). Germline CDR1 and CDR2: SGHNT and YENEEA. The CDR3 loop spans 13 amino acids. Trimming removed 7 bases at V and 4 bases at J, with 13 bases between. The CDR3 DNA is TGTGCCAGCACCCCGGGGGGAGCCTATGGCTACACCTTC. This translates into CASTPGGAYGYTF.

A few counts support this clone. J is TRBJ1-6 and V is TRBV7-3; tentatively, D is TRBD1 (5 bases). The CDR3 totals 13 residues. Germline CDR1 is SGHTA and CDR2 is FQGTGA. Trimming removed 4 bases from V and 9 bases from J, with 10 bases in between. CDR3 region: CASSYLTGSPLHF. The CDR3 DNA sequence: TGTGCCAGCAGCTATTTAACAGGTTCACCCCTCCACTTT.